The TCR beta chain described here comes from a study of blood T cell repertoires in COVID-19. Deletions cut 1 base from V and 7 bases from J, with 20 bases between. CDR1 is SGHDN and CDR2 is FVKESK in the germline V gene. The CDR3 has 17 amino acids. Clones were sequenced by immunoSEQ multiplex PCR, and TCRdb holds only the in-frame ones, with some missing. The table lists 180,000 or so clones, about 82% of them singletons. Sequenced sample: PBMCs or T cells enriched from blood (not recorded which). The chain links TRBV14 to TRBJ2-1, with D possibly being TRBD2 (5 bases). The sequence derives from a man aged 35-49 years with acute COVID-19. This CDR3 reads CASSQALFVTIGNEQFF. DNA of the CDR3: TGTGCCAGCAGCCAAGCTTTATTCGTGACTATCGGGAATGAGCAGTTCTTC.